The rows below give T cell receptor beta chains drawn from one sample of a study of Ad26.COV2.S vaccination and SARS-CoV-2 variants. Sequencing used immunoSEQ multiplex PCR; TCRdb keeps in-frame clones, though not all of them. This table has some 350,000 clones, 85% appearing once. Sequences were derived from peripheral blood, sampled in a trial of Ad26.COV2.S vaccine versus placebo. Receptor source: a person aged 18-65 years who received the Ad26.COV2.S COVID-19 vaccine or a placebo. Each CDR3 is given with its conserved first and last residue. Each record gives: V gene, J gene, D gene, clone size, CDR3 DNA, CDR3 protein. A D gene is named only where the DNA matches it firmly. Size is omitted from some rows. Given values are once, few, many or a class for expanded clones.

>TRBV6-6|TRBJ2-3|.|.
TGTGCCAGCCGCAGGAGTGATACGCAGTATTTT
CASRRSDTQYF
>TRBV4-3|TRBJ2-1|TRBD2|.
TGCGCCAGCAGCCAAGATCACACTAGCGGGGCCTACAATGAGCAGTTCTTC
CASSQDHTSGAYNEQFF
>TRBV20-1|TRBJ2-7|.|.
TGCAGTGCTAGTATCTCGGGGGCTTTCGGCGAGCAGTACTTC
CSASISGAFGEQYF
>TRBV3-1/TRBV3-2|TRBJ2-7|TRBD1|few
TGTGCCAGCAGCCAGACAGGGCGTCCCTACGAGCAGTACTTC
CASSQTGRPYEQYF
>TRBV23-1|TRBJ1-5|.|.
TGCGCCAGCAGTCAATCCTTCTGCGTGAGGGGTCAGCCCCAGCATTTT
CASSQSFCVRGQPQHF
>TRBV28|TRBJ1-1|.|.
TGTGCCACCTCCTCCTCGGCGAACACTGAAGCTTTCTTT
CATSSSANTEAFF
>TRBV4-2|TRBJ2-5|.|.
TGTGCCAGCAGCCAGAGCGAGAGGGCTGTGTACCAAGAGACCCAGTACTTC
CASSQSERAVYQETQYF
>TRBV13|TRBJ1-3|.|.
TGTGCCAGCAGCGCGACAGGCTCTGGAAACACCATATATTTT
CASSATGSGNTIYF
>TRBV6-2/TRBV6-3|TRBJ2-3|TRBD1|few
TGTGCCAGCAGCTGGGACAGGGATGAAGGACCTAGCACAGATACGCAGTATTTT
CASSWDRDEGPSTDTQYF
>TRBV30|TRBJ1-6|.|.
TGTGCCTGGAGTATCGGGACCCCGGATAATTCACCCCTCCACTTT
CAWSIGTPDNSPLHF
>TRBV11-3|TRBJ1-1|.|.
TGTGCCAGCAGCTCCCGCGGTGGGGACACTGAAGCTTTCTTT
CASSSRGGDTEAFF
>TRBV6-5|TRBJ2-1|.|.
TGTGCCAGCAGGAATCCTAGAGCTGAGCAGTTCTTC
CASRNPRAEQFF
>TRBV5-6|TRBJ2-5|.|once
TGTGCCAGCAGCGTACTATCACAGGCGGTAGGGACCCAGTACTTC
CASSVLSQAVGTQYF
>TRBV10-1|TRBJ2-3|TRBD2|.
TGCGCCAGCAGTAAACTAGCGAACACAGATACGCAGTATTTT
CASSKLANTDTQYF
>TRBV7-9|TRBJ2-7|TRBD1|once
TGTGCCAGCAGCTTAGTGGGACAGAACTACGAGCAGTACTTC
CASSLVGQNYEQYF
>TRBV30|TRBJ1-3|.|.
TGTGCCTGGAGTGCCGGTGGAAACACCATATATTTT
CAWSAGGNTIYF
>TRBV5-1|TRBJ2-1|TRBD2|.
TGCGCCAGCAGCTTTAGCGGGAGCTCCTACAATGAGCAGTTCTTC
CASSFSGSSYNEQFF
>TRBV11-2|TRBJ2-7|.|.
TGTGCCAGCAGCTTAGAGGGCTACGAGCAGTACTTC
CASSLEGYEQYF
>TRBV3-1/TRBV3-2|TRBJ2-5|.|.
TGTGCCAGCAGCCAATTCCGTCTGGACAAACAAGAGACCCAGTACTTC
CASSQFRLDKQETQYF
>TRBV19|TRBJ2-7|.|few
TGTGCCAGTAGTACGAGGGACGGAGCCTACGAGCAGTACTTC
CASSTRDGAYEQYF
>TRBV28|TRBJ2-2|TRBD2|once
TGTGCTAGCGGGAGCAGCACCGGGGAGCTGTTTTTT
CASGSSTGELFF
>TRBV7-9|TRBJ2-3|.|.
TGTGCCAGCAGCTTAGTGCGTGGGGGTGGGAGAGATACGCAGTATTTT
CASSLVRGGGRDTQYF
>TRBV21-1|TRBJ1-1|.|.
TGTGCCAGCATGGGGCCCGCCGCTGAAGCTTTCTTT
CASMGPAAEAFF
>TRBV9|TRBJ2-7|.|.
TGTGCCAGCAGTTCCGGGACGACCTACGAGCAGTACTTC
CASSSGTTYEQYF
>TRBV5-6|TRBJ2-7|.|.
TGTGCCAGCAGCTTGCGTGGGCGCGACGAGCAGTACTTC
CASSLRGRDEQYF
>TRBV5-1|TRBJ2-7|.|.
TGCGCCAGCAGCTTCGGGCTGACCTACGAGCAGTACTTC
CASSFGLTYEQYF
>TRBV7-2|TRBJ1-5|.|.
TGTGCCAGCAGCTTAGATGGGGCGGGGGACAATCAGCCCCAGCATTTT
CASSLDGAGDNQPQHF
>TRBV7-2|TRBJ1-2|.|.
TGTGCCAGCAGCCCTTCGGGACGTAGAGATGGCTACACCTTC
CASSPSGRRDGYTF
>TRBV11-2|TRBJ2-4|.|once
TGTGCCAGCAGCTCGAAAAACATTCAGTACTTC
CASSSKNIQYF
>TRBV11-3|TRBJ2-1|TRBD2|.
TGTGCCAGCAGCCCCATGGCAGCGGGAGGTCATGAGCAGTTCTTC
CASSPMAAGGHEQFF
>TRBV10-1|TRBJ1-1|.|once
TGCGCCAGCAGTGAGAACAGACACTCTGAAGCTTTCTTT
CASSENRHSEAFF
>TRBV5-4|TRBJ2-7|TRBD1|.
TGTGCCAGCAGCGCGGGACAGGCCTACGAGCAGTACTTC
CASSAGQAYEQYF
>TRBV6-5|TRBJ2-6|.|.
TGTGCCAGCCTAAGCACTAGCTCTGGGGCCAACGTCCTGACTTTC
CASLSTSSGANVLTF
>TRBV27|TRBJ2-5|.|.
TGTGCCAGCAGTTTTAGCGGATGGGAGACCCAGTACTTC
CASSFSGWETQYF
>TRBV27|TRBJ2-1|.|.
TGTGCCAGCACCCGTGCCCACAACAATGAGCAGTTCTTC
CASTRAHNNEQFF
>TRBV5-4|TRBJ1-2|.|.
TGTGCCAGCAGCTCGCAGCAGGGTCAGGGCCACCACACCTTC
CASSSQQGQGHHTF
>TRBV3-1/TRBV3-2|TRBJ1-6|.|.
TGTGCCAGCAGGGAAGGTCCTCAGGGGCCCTATAATTCACCCCTCCACTTT
CASREGPQGPYNSPLHF